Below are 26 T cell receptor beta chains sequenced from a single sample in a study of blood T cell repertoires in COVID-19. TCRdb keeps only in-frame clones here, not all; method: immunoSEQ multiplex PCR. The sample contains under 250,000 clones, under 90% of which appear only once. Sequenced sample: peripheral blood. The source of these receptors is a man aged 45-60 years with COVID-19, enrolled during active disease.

In nucleotides, the CDR3 is TGTGCCGGCGCGCGGGGAGGGAACTATAATTCACCCCTCCACTTT. Translated: CAGARGGNYNSPLHF. The rearrangement uses TRBV7-9 and TRBJ1-6, with no clear D. The germline V gene encodes CDR1 SEHNR and CDR2 FQNEAQ (reference sequence). The germline V and J ends were trimmed by 11 bases and 3 bases, with 17 bases remaining between them. This CDR3 contains 15 residues.

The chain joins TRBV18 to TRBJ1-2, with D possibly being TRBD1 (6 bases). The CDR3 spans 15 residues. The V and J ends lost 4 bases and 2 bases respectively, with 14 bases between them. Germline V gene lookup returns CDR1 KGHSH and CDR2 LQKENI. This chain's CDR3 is CASSRSAGVNYGYTF. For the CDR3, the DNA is TGTGCCAGCTCACGGTCTGCAGGGGTCAACTATGGCTACACCTTC.

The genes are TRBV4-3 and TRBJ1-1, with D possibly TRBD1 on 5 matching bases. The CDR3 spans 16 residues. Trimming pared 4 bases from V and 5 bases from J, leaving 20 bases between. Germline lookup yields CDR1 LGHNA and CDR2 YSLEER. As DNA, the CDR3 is TGCGCCAGCAGCCTGAGCCCTGGAGGCGGGGGGACTGAAGCTTTCTTT. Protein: CASSLSPGGGGTEAFF.

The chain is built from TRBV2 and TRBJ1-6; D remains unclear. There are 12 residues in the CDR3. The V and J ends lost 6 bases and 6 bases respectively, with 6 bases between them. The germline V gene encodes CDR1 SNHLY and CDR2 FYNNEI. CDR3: CASRISNSPLHF. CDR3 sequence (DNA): TGTGCCAGCAGAATTAGTAATTCACCCCTCCACTTT.

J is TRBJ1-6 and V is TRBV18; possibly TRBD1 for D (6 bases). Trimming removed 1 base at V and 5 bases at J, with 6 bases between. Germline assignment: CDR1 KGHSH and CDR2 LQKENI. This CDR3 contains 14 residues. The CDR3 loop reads CASSPQGDNSPLHF. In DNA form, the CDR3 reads TGTGCCAGCTCACCACAGGGGGATAATTCACCCCTCCACTTT.

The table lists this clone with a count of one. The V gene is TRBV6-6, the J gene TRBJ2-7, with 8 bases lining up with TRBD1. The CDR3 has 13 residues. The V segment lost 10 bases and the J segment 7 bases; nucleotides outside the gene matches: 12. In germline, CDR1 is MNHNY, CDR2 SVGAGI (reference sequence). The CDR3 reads CAILDRENGEQYF. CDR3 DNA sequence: TGTGCCATTCTGGACAGGGAGAATGGGGAGCAGTACTTC.

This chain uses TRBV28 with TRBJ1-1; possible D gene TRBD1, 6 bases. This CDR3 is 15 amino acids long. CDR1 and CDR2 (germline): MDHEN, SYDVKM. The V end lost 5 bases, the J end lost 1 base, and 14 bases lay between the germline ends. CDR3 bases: TGTGCCAGCAGTCCCCATTTACAGGGGAACACTGAAGCTTTCTTT. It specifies CASSPHLQGNTEAFF.

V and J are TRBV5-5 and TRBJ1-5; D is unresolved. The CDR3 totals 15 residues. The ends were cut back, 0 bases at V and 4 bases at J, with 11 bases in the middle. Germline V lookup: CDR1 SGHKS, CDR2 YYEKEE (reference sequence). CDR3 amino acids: CASSLAFAENQPQHF. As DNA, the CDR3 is TGTGCCAGCAGCTTGGCCTTCGCGGAGAATCAGCCCCAGCATTTT. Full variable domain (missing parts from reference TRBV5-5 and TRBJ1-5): DAGVTQSPTHLIKTRGQQVTLRCSPISGHKSVSWYQQVLGQGPQFIFQYYEKEERGRGNFPDRFSARQFPNYSSELNVNALLLGDSALYLCASSLAFAENQPQHFGDGTRLSIL.

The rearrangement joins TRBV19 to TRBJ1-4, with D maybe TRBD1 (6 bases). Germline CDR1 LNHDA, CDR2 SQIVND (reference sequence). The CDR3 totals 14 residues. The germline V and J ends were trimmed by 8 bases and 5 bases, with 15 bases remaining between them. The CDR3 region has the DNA TGTGCCAGTGGACCGGGACACGGGAATGAAAAACTGTTTTTT. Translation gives CASGPGHGNEKLFF.

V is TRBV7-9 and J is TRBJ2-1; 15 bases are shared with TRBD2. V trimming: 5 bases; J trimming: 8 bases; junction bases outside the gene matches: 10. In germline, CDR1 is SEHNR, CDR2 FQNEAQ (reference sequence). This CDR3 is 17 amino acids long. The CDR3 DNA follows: TGTGCCAGCAGCCCCCGGACTAGCGGGAGGGCCACGGATGAGCAGTTCTTC. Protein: CASSPRTSGRATDEQFF.

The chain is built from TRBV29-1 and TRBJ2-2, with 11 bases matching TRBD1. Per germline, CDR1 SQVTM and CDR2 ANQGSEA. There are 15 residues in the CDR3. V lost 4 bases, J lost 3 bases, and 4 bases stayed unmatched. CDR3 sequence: CSVGRDRGYTGELFF. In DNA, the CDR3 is TGCAGCGTTGGCCGGGACAGGGGGTACACCGGGGAGCTGTTTTTT.

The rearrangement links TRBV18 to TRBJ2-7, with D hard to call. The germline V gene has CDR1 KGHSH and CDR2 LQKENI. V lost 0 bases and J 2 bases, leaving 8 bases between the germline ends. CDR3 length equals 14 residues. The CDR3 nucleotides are TGTGCCAGCTCACCACCTGTGTCCACCTACGAGCAGTACTTC. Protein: CASSPPVSTYEQYF.

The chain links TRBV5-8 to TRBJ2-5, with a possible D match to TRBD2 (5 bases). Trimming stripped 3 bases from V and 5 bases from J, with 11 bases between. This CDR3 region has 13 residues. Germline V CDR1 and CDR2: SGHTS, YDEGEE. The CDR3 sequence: CASSSGSWETQYF. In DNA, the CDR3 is TGTGCCAGCAGCTCGGGGAGCTGGGAGACCCAGTACTTC.

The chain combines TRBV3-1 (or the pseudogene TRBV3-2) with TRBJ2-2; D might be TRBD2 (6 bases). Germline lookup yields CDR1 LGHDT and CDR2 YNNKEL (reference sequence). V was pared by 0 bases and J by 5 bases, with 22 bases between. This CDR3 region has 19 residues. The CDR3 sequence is CASSQDRWGFAGNTGELFF. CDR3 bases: TGTGCCAGCAGCCAAGATCGGTGGGGTTTTGCGGGGAATACCGGGGAGCTGTTTTTT.

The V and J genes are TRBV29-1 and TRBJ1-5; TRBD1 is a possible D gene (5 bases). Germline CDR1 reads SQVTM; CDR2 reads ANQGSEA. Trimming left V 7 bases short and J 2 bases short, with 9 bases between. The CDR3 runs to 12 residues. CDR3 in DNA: TGCAGCGGGGGGGAGGGCAATCAGCCCCAGCATTTT. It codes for CSGGEGNQPQHF.

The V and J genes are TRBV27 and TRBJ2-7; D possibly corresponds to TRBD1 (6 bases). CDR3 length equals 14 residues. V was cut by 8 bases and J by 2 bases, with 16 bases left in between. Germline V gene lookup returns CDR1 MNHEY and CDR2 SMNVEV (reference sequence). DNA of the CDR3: TGTGCCAGCGGACCCGGGACATCCACCTACGAGCAGTACTTC. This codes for CASGPGTSTYEQYF.

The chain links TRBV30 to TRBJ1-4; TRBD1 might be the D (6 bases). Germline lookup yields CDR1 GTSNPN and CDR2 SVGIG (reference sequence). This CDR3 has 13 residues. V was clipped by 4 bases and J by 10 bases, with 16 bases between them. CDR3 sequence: CAWTDRLDAKLFF. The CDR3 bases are TGTGCCTGGACAGACAGGTTAGATGCAAAACTGTTTTTT.

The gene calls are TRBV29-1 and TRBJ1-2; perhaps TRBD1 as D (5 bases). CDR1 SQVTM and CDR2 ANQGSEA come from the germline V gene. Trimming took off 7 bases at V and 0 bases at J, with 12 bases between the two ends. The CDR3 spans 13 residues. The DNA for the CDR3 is TGCAGCGCTTCGACAGTAGCTAACTATGGCTACACCTTC. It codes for CSASTVANYGYTF.

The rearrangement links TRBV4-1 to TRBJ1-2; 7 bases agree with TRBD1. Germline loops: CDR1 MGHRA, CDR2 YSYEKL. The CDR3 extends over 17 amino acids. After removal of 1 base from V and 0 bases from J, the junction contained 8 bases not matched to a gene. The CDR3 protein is CASSQGAGGNANYGYTF. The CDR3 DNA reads TGCGCCAGCAGCCAAGGGGCAGGGGGAAATGCTAACTATGGCTACACCTTC.

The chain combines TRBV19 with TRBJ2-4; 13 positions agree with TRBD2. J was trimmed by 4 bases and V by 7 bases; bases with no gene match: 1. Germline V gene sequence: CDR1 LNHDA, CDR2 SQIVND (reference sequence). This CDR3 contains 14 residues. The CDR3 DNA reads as TGTGCCAGTAAACTAGCGGGGGGGAAAAACATTCAGTACTTC. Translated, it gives CASKLAGGKNIQYF.

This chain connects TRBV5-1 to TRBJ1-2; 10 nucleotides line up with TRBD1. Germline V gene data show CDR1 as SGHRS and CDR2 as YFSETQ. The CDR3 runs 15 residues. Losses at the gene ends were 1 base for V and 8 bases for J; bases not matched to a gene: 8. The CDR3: CASSLLGQGTGGYTF. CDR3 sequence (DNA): TGCGCCAGCAGCTTGTTGGGACAGGGGACAGGCGGCTACACCTTC.

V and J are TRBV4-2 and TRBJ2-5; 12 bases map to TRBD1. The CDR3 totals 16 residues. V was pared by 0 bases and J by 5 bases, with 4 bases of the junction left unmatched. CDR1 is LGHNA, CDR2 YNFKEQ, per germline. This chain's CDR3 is CASSQDRGQGAETQYF. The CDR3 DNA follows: TGTGCCAGCAGCCAAGATCGGGGACAGGGGGCCGAGACCCAGTACTTC.

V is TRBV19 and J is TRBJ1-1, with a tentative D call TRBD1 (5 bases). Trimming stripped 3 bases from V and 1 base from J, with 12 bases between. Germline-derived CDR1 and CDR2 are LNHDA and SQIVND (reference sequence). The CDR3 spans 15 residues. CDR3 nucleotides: TGTGCCAGTAGTATTATGGGGGGAGCGAACACTGAAGCTTTCTTT. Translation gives CASSIMGGANTEAFF.

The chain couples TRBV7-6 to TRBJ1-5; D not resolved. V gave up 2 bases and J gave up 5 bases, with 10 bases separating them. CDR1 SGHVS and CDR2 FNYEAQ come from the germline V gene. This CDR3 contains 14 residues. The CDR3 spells CASSLLANYQPQHF. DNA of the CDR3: TGTGCCAGCAGCTTATTGGCAAATTATCAGCCCCAGCATTTT.

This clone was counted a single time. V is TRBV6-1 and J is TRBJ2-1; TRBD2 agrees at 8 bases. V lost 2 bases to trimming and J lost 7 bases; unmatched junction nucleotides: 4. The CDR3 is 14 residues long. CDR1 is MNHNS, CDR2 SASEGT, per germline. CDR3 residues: CASSETGTRNEQFF. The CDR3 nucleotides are TGTGCCAGCAGTGAAACCGGGACTAGGAATGAGCAGTTCTTC.

CDR3 in amino acids: CASSPHPQTGAGPSFF. DNA for the CDR3: TGTGCCAGCAGCCCCCACCCCCAGACAGGTGCCGGTCCTTCTTTCTTT. This sequence joins TRBV7-3 and TRBJ1-1; D might be TRBD1 (6 bases). V was trimmed by 5 bases and J by 12 bases, leaving 28 bases between them. The CDR3 is made up of 16 amino acids. Germline V gene sequence: CDR1 SGHTA, CDR2 FQGTGA.